Below are 26 T cell receptor beta chains sequenced from a single sample in a study of blood T cell repertoires in COVID-19. TCRdb's table, derived via immunoSEQ multiplex PCR, lists solely in-frame clones and lacks some. Of roughly 64,000 clones listed, more than 55% are singletons. Sequenced: PBMCs or T cells enriched from blood (not recorded which). All receptors derive from a woman aged 55-69 years who had been exposed to COVID-19.

This chain joins TRBV28 and TRBJ1-2; TRBD1 might be the D (6 bases). From germline, CDR1 is MDHEN and CDR2 SYDVKM. The ends were cut back, 3 bases at V and 5 bases at J, with 10 bases in the middle. CDR3 size: 13 residues. CDR3 amino acids: CASSLEGGYGYTF. CDR3 nucleotides: TGTGCCAGCAGTTTGGAGGGGGGGTATGGCTACACCTTC.

This clone was detected many times. The rearrangement uses TRBV9 and TRBJ2-5, with 8 nucleotides matching TRBD1. The V segment lost 3 bases and the J segment 5 bases; nucleotides outside the gene matches: 9. Germline CDR1 is SGDLS and CDR2 is YYNGEE. This CDR3 contains 15 residues. Here the CDR3 reads CASSATGTGQETQYF. In DNA, the CDR3 is TGTGCCAGCAGCGCTACCGGGACAGGACAGGAGACCCAGTACTTC. Full variable domain (missing parts from reference TRBV9 and TRBJ2-5): DSGVTQTPKHLITATGQRVTLRCSPRSGDLSVYWYQQSLDQGLQFLIQYYNGEERAKGNILERFSAQQFPDLHSELNLSSLELGDSALYFCASSATGTGQETQYFGPGTRLLVL.

The chain is built from TRBV30 and TRBJ1-3, with a weak D call TRBD1 (6 bases). The V end lost 4 bases, the J end lost 4 bases, and 11 bases lay between the germline ends. CDR1 is GTSNPN, CDR2 SVGIG, per germline (reference sequence). CDR3 length equals 13 residues. CDR3 sequence reads: CAWNTGTGNTIYF. The CDR3 region has the DNA TGTGCCTGGAATACAGGGACCGGAAACACCATATATTTT.

This clone came up many times. The V gene is TRBV10-3, the J gene TRBJ2-5; 7 bases fit TRBD2. With 1 base clipped from V and 5 bases from J, the junction kept 1 base outside the gene matches. The CDR3 extends over 13 amino acids. Germline values: CDR1 ENHRY, CDR2 SYGVKD. In DNA, the CDR3 is TGTGCCATCAGTGAGTGGGGAGGGGAGACCCAGTACTTC. It is translated as CAISEWGGETQYF.

The gene calls are TRBV5-1 and TRBJ1-6; maybe TRBD1 (6 bases). The germline CDR1 and CDR2 sequences are SGHRS and YFSETQ. CDR3 length: 17 amino acids. The V gene lost 4 bases and the J gene lost 0 bases, with 14 bases spanning the gap. The CDR3 spells CASSPDSPSSYNSPLHF. CDR3 bases: TGCGCCAGCAGCCCGGACAGTCCAAGCTCCTATAATTCACCCCTCCACTTT.

Worth noting for this clone: The junction differs from germline at one of its ends, possibly a read error. V gene TRBV24-1 combines with J gene TRBJ1-1; possible D gene TRBD1, 6 bases. The CDR3 is made up of 15 amino acids. Germline values: CDR1 KGHDR, CDR2 SFDVKD. DNA of the CDR3: TGTGCCTCCAGCGCCGGGACGGGGGGCTGGACTGAAGCTTTCTTT. Amino acid sequence: CASSAGTGGWTEAFF.

The table lists this clone with many counts. This chain links TRBV28 with TRBJ1-5; D might be TRBD1 (6 bases). The CDR3 spans 15 residues. The ends were cut back, 5 bases at V and 1 base at J, with 12 bases in the middle. Germline V gene lookup returns CDR1 MDHEN and CDR2 SYDVKM. The CDR3 loop is CASSRQVHSNQPQHF. The CDR3 DNA reads as TGTGCCAGCAGTAGACAGGTTCACAGCAATCAGCCCCAGCATTTT.

The V gene is TRBV27, the J gene TRBJ1-5, with TRBD1 as a possible D gene (6 bases). Trimming removed 6 bases at V and 0 bases at J, with 9 bases between. The V gene's germline CDR1 is MNHEY and CDR2 SMNVEV (reference sequence). The CDR3 loop spans 14 amino acids. As DNA, the CDR3 is TGTGCCAGCAGGGGGGCCGATAGCAATCAGCCCCAGCATTTT. This sequence encodes CASRGADSNQPQHF.

The chain couples TRBV2 to TRBJ1-5; tentatively, D is TRBD1 (5 bases). The length of the CDR3 is 14 residues. Per the germline V gene, CDR1 is SNHLY and CDR2 is FYNNEI. Between the trimmed V and J ends, which lost 6 bases and 3 bases, there was a span of 12 bases. The CDR3 nucleotides are TGTGCCAGCAGCGGAGGGGCAGCCAATCAGCCCCAGCATTTT. Its translation is CASSGGAANQPQHF.

The chain is built from TRBV12-3 or TRBV12-4 and TRBJ1-5; the D is unclear. The V end was cut by 2 bases, the J end by 5 bases, with 4 bases between. CDR3 size: 12 residues. CDR3: CASSLKHQPQHF. CDR3 DNA sequence: TGTGCCAGCAGTTTAAAGCATCAGCCCCAGCATTTT.

The J gene is TRBJ2-3, the V gene TRBV3-1 (or the pseudogene TRBV3-2), with TRBD2 identical over 10 bases. The CDR3 loop spans 16 amino acids. The ends lost 1 base at V and 5 bases at J; junction bases unmatched: 6. Per germline, CDR1 LGHDT and CDR2 YNNKEL (reference sequence). This CDR3 is CASSQVSGGAGDTQYF. The CDR3 DNA reads as TGTGCCAGCAGCCAAGTCAGCGGGGGGGCCGGAGATACGCAGTATTTT.

This chain joins TRBV4-1 and TRBJ2-5; 12 nucleotides agree with TRBD1. V lost 5 bases to trimming and J lost 5 bases; unmatched junction nucleotides: 6. Germline CDR1 MGHRA, CDR2 YSYEKL. The CDR3 is 15 amino acids. The chain's CDR3 is CASSSGTGGYETQYF. CDR3 in DNA: TGCGCCAGCAGCAGCGGGACAGGGGGCTACGAGACCCAGTACTTC.

There are many counts of this clone. J is TRBJ1-2 and V is TRBV2; D gene unclear. Germline V CDR1 and CDR2: SNHLY, FYNNEI. The CDR3 covers 15 residues. The ends were cut back, 4 bases at V and 4 bases at J, with 16 bases in the middle. CDR3 sequence: CASSVPGRGGYGYTF. As DNA, the CDR3 is TGTGCCAGCAGTGTCCCAGGCCGTGGTGGCTATGGCTACACCTTC.

V usage is TRBV28 and J usage is TRBJ1-2; D might be TRBD1 (5 bases). V shed 1 base and J shed 8 bases, with 11 bases lying between them. Germline CDR1 and CDR2: MDHEN and SYDVKM. This CDR3 is 13 amino acids long. CDR3 sequence (DNA): TGTGCCAGCAGTTTATCAGGGTCTCACGGCTACACCTTC. This translates into CASSLSGSHGYTF.

The chain links TRBV18 to TRBJ1-1; TRBD1 matches at 7 bases. Germline assignment: CDR1 KGHSH and CDR2 LQKENI. This CDR3 comprises 15 residues. J was trimmed by 1 base and V by 0 bases; bases with no gene match: 2. Here the CDR3 reads CASSPPTGENTEAFF. The CDR3 region has the DNA TGTGCCAGCTCACCACCAACAGGGGAGAACACTGAAGCTTTCTTT. Combining the CDR3 with reference TRBV18 and TRBJ1-1 gives the whole variable domain NAGVMQNPRHLVRRRGQEARLRCSPMKGHSHVYWYRQLPEEGLKFMVYLQKENIIDESGMPKERFSAEFPKEGPSILRIQQVVRGDSAAYFCASSPPTGENTEAFFGQGTRLTVV.

The V call is TRBV10-3, the J call TRBJ2-7; 7 nucleotides match TRBD1. The CDR3 covers 15 residues. Germline CDR1 reads ENHRY; CDR2 reads SYGVKD. The V and J ends lost 4 bases and 1 base, in that order; junction bases with no gene match: 7. This chain's CDR3 is CAISGRTGLSYEQYF. CDR3 in DNA: TGTGCCATCAGTGGTCGGACAGGCTTATCCTACGAGCAGTACTTC.

DNA for the CDR3: TGTGCCAGCTCACTTAAGGACAGATCTGAAGCTTTCTTT. Residues: CASSLKDRSEAFF. The rearrangement uses TRBV6-4 and TRBJ1-1; D possibly corresponds to TRBD1 (6 bases). The CDR3 has 13 amino acids. Germline V CDR1 and CDR2: MRHNA, SNTAGT. V gave up 8 bases and J gave up 6 bases, with 16 bases separating them.

V is TRBV29-1 and J is TRBJ2-5; perhaps TRBD2 as D (6 bases). Germline V gene lookup returns CDR1 SQVTM and CDR2 ANQGSEA. The CDR3 length is 13 residues. V lost 7 bases and J lost 2, with 14 bases in between. The CDR3 coding sequence is TGCAGCGCCTCCGTCGGGGGTCAAGAGACCCAGTACTTC. It is translated as CSASVGGQETQYF.

This clone was observed once. J is TRBJ2-7 and V is TRBV6-5; a weak D match, TRBD1 (6 bases). Germline V gives CDR1 MNHEY, CDR2 SVGAGI. The CDR3 length is 14 residues. V lost 6 bases to trimming and J lost 3 bases, with 15 bases between them. The CDR3 coding sequence is TGTGCCAGCAGAGTGGGGGCCGGAGACTACGAGCAGTACTTC. Protein: CASRVGAGDYEQYF.

The chain recombines TRBV24-1 with TRBJ2-3, with 9 bases identical to TRBD2. The CDR3 totals 19 residues. Germline V gives CDR1 KGHDR, CDR2 SFDVKD. Trimming removed 8 bases from V and 0 bases from J; junction bases left unmatched: 17. The CDR3 here is CATTKRFLAGPISTDTQYF. The CDR3 bases are TGTGCCACCACCAAAAGGTTTCTAGCGGGACCAATTAGCACAGATACGCAGTATTTT.

The rearrangement links TRBV28 to TRBJ2-3, with 12 bases lining up with TRBD1. V lost 2 bases to trimming and J lost 5 bases; unmatched junction nucleotides: 5. Germline V gives CDR1 MDHEN, CDR2 SYDVKM. There are 16 residues in the CDR3. This chain's CDR3 is CASSLSGTGGGDTQYF. The CDR3 DNA reads as TGTGCCAGCAGTTTAAGTGGGACAGGGGGCGGAGATACGCAGTATTTT.

V gene TRBV11-2 combines with J gene TRBJ1-2; the D gene is possibly TRBD1 (5 bases). The V end was cut by 5 bases, the J end by 4 bases, with 14 bases between. CDR1 is SGHAT and CDR2 is FQNNGV in the germline V gene. The CDR3 is 14 amino acids. The CDR3 DNA reads TGTGCCAGCAGCGACCTCCAGGGAAGCTATGGCTACACCTTC. This translates into CASSDLQGSYGYTF.

This clone was seen more than once but under ten times. This chain connects TRBV12-3 or TRBV12-4 to TRBJ1-2; D remains ambiguous. Deletions cut 2 bases from V and 6 bases from J, with 4 bases between. This CDR3 has 11 amino acids. The CDR3 sequence: CASSLRDGYTF. The CDR3 DNA is TGTGCCAGCAGTTTACGGGATGGCTACACCTTC.

V gene TRBV18 combines with J gene TRBJ2-2; D call uncertain. The CDR3 is 15 amino acids. Germline CDR1 reads KGHSH; CDR2 reads LQKENI. Deletions cut 1 base from V and 5 bases from J, with 11 bases between. CDR3: CASSPRGVGTGELFF. The CDR3 coding sequence is TGTGCCAGCTCACCACGAGGCGTTGGTACCGGGGAGCTGTTTTTT.

This clone has a handful of counts. This chain links TRBV3-1 (or the pseudogene TRBV3-2) with TRBJ1-5, with 10 positions matching TRBD1. The trim removed 1 base at V and 1 base at J, leaving 1 base unmatched. This CDR3 contains 16 residues. The germline V gene has CDR1 LGHDT and CDR2 YNNKEL (reference sequence). Written as DNA, the CDR3 is TGTGCCAGCAGCCAAGGGGACAGGGGCAGCAATCAGCCCCAGCATTTT. Translated: CASSQGDRGSNQPQHF.

This clone was recorded once. The V call is TRBV7-2, the J call TRBJ2-3; 10 nucleotides match TRBD1. The CDR3 contains 14 residues. From germline, CDR1 is SGHTA and CDR2 FQGNSA. V gave up 5 bases and J gave up 4 bases; unmatched junction bases: 3. The CDR3 region has the DNA TGTGCCAGCAGCCAAGGACAGGGGGCAGATACGCAGTATTTT. It codes for CASSQGQGADTQYF.